The clone carrying this T cell receptor (beta chain) appeared once. The sample contains more than one DNA sequence encoding this CDR3. The data belong to a study of shared clonotypes between healthy human individuals. The repertoire was sequenced with immunoSEQ multiplex PCR; TCRdb's copy has only in-frame clones and lacks some. The repertoire holds around 2,000,000 clones, with roughly 91% as singletons. Germline assignment: CDR1 SGHTA and CDR2 FQGTGA. This CDR3 is 15 amino acids long. V lost 5 bases and J lost 0, with 11 bases in between. CD45RO negativity and positive selection for CCR7 defined naive CD8 cells, a population that excluded terminally differentiated effector memory CD45RA+ cells.

The sequenced material came from naive CD8+ T cells from PBMCs. The chain carries TRBV7-3 and TRBJ2-1; D is ambiguous. This sequence was found in a young man in good health. Some clones in this sample may be carry-over from other donors' samples. CDR3 sequence reads: CASSLLGSSYNEQFF. The CDR3, as DNA: TGTGCCAGCAGCCTCCTAGGAAGCTCCTACAATGAGCAGTTCTTC.